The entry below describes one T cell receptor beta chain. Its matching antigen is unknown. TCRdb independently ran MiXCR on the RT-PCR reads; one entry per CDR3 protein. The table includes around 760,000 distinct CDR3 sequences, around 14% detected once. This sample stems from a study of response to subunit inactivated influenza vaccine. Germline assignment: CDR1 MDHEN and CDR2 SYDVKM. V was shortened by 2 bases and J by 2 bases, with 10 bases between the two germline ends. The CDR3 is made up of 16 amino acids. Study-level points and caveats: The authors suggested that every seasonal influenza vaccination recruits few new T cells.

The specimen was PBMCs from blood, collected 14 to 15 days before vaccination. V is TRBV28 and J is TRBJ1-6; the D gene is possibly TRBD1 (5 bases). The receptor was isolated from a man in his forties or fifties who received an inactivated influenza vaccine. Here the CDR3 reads CASSLTEGPYNSPLHF. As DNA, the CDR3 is TGTGCCAGCAGTTTAACTGAGGGGCCCTATAATTCACCCCTCCACTTT.